This is a list of T cell receptor beta chains from one sample in a study of blood T cells in healthy people across ages. TCRdb reprocessed the 5' RACE reads with MiXCR, giving one entry per CDR3 protein. This table has 1.5 million or so distinct CDR3 sequences, around 39% appearing once. The sequencing input was blood. All receptors come from a woman aged 18 to 35 in good health. Each CDR3 is given with its conserved first and last residue. Each record gives: clone size, D gene, J gene, V gene, CDR3 DNA, CDR3 protein. A D gene is named only where the DNA matches it firmly. Where a row states a size, it is once, few, many or the class of an expanded clone; other rows omit it.

size: .; D: TRBD1; J: TRBJ2-7; V: TRBV10-2; DNA: TGCGCCAGCAGTGAGCAGACAGGGGCAGGCGAGCAGTACTTC; CDR3: CASSEQTGAGEQYF
size: .; D: TRBD2; J: TRBJ2-5; V: TRBV27; DNA: TGTGCCAGCAGTTCGCGGGAGGGAGAGACCCAGTACTTC; CDR3: CASSSREGETQYF
size: few; D: .; J: TRBJ2-1; V: TRBV10-3; DNA: TGTGCCATCAGCACACTAGATGAGCAGTTCTTC; CDR3: CAISTLDEQFF
size: few; D: .; J: TRBJ2-7; V: TRBV4-2; DNA: TGTGCCAGCAGCCAAGCTTCGGAGAATGGGTACGAGCAGTACTTC; CDR3: CASSQASENGYEQYF
size: .; D: .; J: TRBJ2-7; V: TRBV29-1; DNA: TGCAGCGTTGAACCACGTGGGACCTACGAGCAGTACTTC; CDR3: CSVEPRGTYEQYF
size: .; D: .; J: TRBJ2-1; V: TRBV9; DNA: TGTGCCAGCAGCGTTCTCGAGGCAGGTGCCTACAATGAGCAGTTCTTC; CDR3: CASSVLEAGAYNEQFF
size: .; D: TRBD2; J: TRBJ2-3; V: TRBV7-9; DNA: TGTGCCAGCAGCTTAGTGGAGGGAGGGGCAGATACGCAGTATTTT; CDR3: CASSLVEGGADTQYF
size: few; D: TRBD1; J: TRBJ1-1; V: TRBV7-2; DNA: TGTGCCAGCAGCGTGGGACAGGGGAGCGCTGAAGCTTTCTTT; CDR3: CASSVGQGSAEAFF
size: .; D: .; J: TRBJ2-7; V: TRBV30; DNA: TGTGCCTGGAGTGTCGGCTACGAGCAGTACTTC; CDR3: CAWSVGYEQYF
size: .; D: .; J: TRBJ1-2; V: TRBV5-1; DNA: TGCGCCAGCGGCATGACGACAACGAACTATGGCTACACCTTC; CDR3: CASGMTTTNYGYTF
size: few; D: .; J: TRBJ2-7; V: TRBV20-1; DNA: TGCAGTACAGCAAGCTTTGGGGAGGTTACCTACGAGCAGTACTTC; CDR3: CSTASFGEVTYEQYF
size: .; D: .; J: TRBJ2-7; V: TRBV27; DNA: TGTGCCAGCAGTCCCCGGACCCTTAGCTCCTACGAGCAGTACTTC; CDR3: CASSPRTLSSYEQYF
size: few; D: .; J: TRBJ2-3; V: TRBV28; DNA: TGTGCCAGCAGTTTTATTGGGGGTGCAGATACGCAGTATTTT; CDR3: CASSFIGGADTQYF
size: few; D: .; J: TRBJ1-6; V: TRBV11-1; DNA: TGTGCCAGCAGCTTATTCGGGCTACCGAATTCACCCCTCCACTTT; CDR3: CASSLFGLPNSPLHF
size: .; D: TRBD2; J: TRBJ2-1; V: TRBV6-5; DNA: TGTGCCAGCAGTTACTCTCCTAGCGGGAACAGCGAGCAGTTCTTC; CDR3: CASSYSPSGNSEQFF
size: .; D: .; J: TRBJ2-7; V: TRBV5-1; DNA: TGCCCCAGCAGCTCGGTTAATTACGAGCAGTACTTC; CDR3: CPSSSVNYEQYF
size: .; D: .; J: TRBJ1-2; V: TRBV10-3; DNA: TGTGCCATCAGTTCGTTAGGGGAGACAACTAACTATGGCTACACCTTC; CDR3: CAISSLGETTNYGYTF
size: .; D: .; J: TRBJ2-7; V: TRBV6-5; DNA: TGTGCCAGCAGTTACAACCGGGACACTGACTACAATGAGCAGTACTTC; CDR3: CASSYNRDTDYNEQYF
size: .; D: .; J: TRBJ1-5; V: TRBV28; DNA: TGTGCCAGCAGTTTATCGGGTCGATCCGGCGGGAGCAATCAGCCCCAGCATTTT; CDR3: CASSLSGRSGGSNQPQHF
size: .; D: .; J: TRBJ2-5; V: TRBV7-8; DNA: TGTGCCAGCAGCTCAACAGGATTACGAGGCCAAGAGACCCAGTACTTC; CDR3: CASSSTGLRGQETQYF
size: many; D: .; J: TRBJ2-5; V: TRBV29-1; DNA: TGCAGCGTCGGTCAGGGGCAAGAGACCCAGTACTTC; CDR3: CSVGQGQETQYF
size: .; D: .; J: TRBJ2-3; V: TRBV27; DNA: TGTGCCAGCAGTTTATTCAAAGAGCTAGCAGGGACAGATACGCAGTATTTT; CDR3: CASSLFKELAGTDTQYF
size: .; D: .; J: TRBJ2-3; V: TRBV11-2; DNA: TGTGTCAGCAGCCCTGGACGGTACTACACAGATACGCAGTATTTT; CDR3: CVSSPGRYYTDTQYF
size: .; D: .; J: TRBJ2-3; V: TRBV7-2; DNA: TGTGCCAGCAGCTTAGCCCCGGGGGCCGGTCAAGATACGCAGTATTTT; CDR3: CASSLAPGAGQDTQYF
size: .; D: .; J: TRBJ2-1; V: TRBV27; DNA: TGTGCCAGCAGTCTGAATTCTTTTATAACGGGTCAGTTCTTC; CDR3: CASSLNSFITGQFF
size: few; D: .; J: TRBJ2-5; V: TRBV2; DNA: TGTGCCAGCAGTGCGGCAGAACAAGAGACCCAGTACTTC; CDR3: CASSAAEQETQYF
size: .; D: TRBD2; J: TRBJ2-7; V: TRBV28; DNA: TGTGCCGCGCAAGGTAGCGGGGATTACGAGCAGTACTTC; CDR3: CAAQGSGDYEQYF
size: few; D: .; J: TRBJ2-2; V: TRBV29-1; DNA: TGCAGCGTTGAAGCACCGAACACCGGGGAGCTGTTTTTT; CDR3: CSVEAPNTGELFF
size: .; D: .; J: TRBJ2-6; V: TRBV12-3/TRBV12-4; DNA: TGTGCCAGTACTATTGGGGGAGAGAGGTGGATCTCTGGGGCCAACGTCCTGACTTTC; CDR3: CASTIGGERWISGANVLTF
size: few; D: .; J: TRBJ2-7; V: TRBV5-6; DNA: TGTGCCAGCAACTATGGGACCTTATACGAGCAGTACTTC; CDR3: CASNYGTLYEQYF
size: few; D: .; J: TRBJ2-7; V: TRBV4-2; DNA: TGTGCCAGCAGCCAAGATGGGTTCTCCTACGAGCAGTACTTC; CDR3: CASSQDGFSYEQYF
size: .; D: .; J: TRBJ2-7; V: TRBV11-2; DNA: TGTGCCAGCAGCTTTGGGGGCAGCACCTACGAGCAGTACTTC; CDR3: CASSFGGSTYEQYF
size: .; D: .; J: TRBJ2-1; V: TRBV6-5; DNA: TGTGCCGGCAGTAGGGACCGGAGCTCCTACAATGAGCAGTTCTTC; CDR3: CAGSRDRSSYNEQFF